This entry is about one T cell receptor beta chain. Its target is unknown. The data stem from a study of OX40 agonist ivuxolimab in advanced cancers. Study-level information: Treatment received earlier with anti-PD-1, anti-PD-L1 or anti-CTLA-4 agents was allowed, and under 50% had some. Study-wide points: Researchers did not establish what antigens the expanded peripheral T cells target. Clonal expansion was among the lowest in partial responders at 0.1-3.0 mg/kg, especially CD8+.

With 2 bases removed from V and 4 bases from J, the gap between germline ends came to 12 bases. The CDR3 has 15 residues. Germline V gene data show CDR1 as MNHEY and CDR2 as SMNVEV (reference sequence). Method: immunoSEQ multiplex PCR; TCRdb's copy keeps in-frame clones and lacks some. Among about 73,000 clones listed, more than 75% were seen once. The receptor comes from an adult with an advanced solid tumor such as melanoma, head and neck, liver or kidney cancer. The source was CD4+ or CD8+ T cells sorted from blood, collected in a trial of the OX40 agonist ivuxolimab. The genes are TRBV27 and TRBJ1-3; D gene unclear. CDR3 in amino acids: CASSLPASGGNTIYF. The CDR3 nucleotides read TGTGCCAGCAGTTTACCTGCATCGGGGGGAAACACCATATATTTT.